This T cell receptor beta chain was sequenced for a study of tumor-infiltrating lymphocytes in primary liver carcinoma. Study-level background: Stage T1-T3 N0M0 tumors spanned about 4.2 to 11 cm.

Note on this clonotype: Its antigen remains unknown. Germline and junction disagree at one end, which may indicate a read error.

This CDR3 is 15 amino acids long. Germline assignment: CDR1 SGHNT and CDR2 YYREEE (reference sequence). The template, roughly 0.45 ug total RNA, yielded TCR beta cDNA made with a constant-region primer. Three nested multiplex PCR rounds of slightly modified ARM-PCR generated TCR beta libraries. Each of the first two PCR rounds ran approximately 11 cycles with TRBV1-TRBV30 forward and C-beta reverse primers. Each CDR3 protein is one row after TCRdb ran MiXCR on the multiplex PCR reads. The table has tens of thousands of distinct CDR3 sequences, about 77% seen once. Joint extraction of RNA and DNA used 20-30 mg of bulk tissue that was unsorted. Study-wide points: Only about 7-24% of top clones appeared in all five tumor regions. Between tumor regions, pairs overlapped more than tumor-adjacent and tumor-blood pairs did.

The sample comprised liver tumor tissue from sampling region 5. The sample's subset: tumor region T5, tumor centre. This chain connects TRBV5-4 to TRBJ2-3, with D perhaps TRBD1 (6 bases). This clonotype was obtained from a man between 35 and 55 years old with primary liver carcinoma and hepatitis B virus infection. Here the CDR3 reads CASSLVGPNRDMQYF. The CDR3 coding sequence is TGTGCCAGCAGCTTGGTGGGCCCGAACAGGGATATGCAGTATTTT.